This TCR beta chain was sequenced in a study of blood T cell repertoires in COVID-19. Turning to the study itself: The United States, Italy and Spain were the sources of the acute and convalescent COVID-19 samples.

This CDR3 spans 16 amino acids. V was pared by 6 bases and J by 0 bases, with 15 bases between. Per the germline V gene, CDR1 is MDHEN and CDR2 is SYDVKM. In the authors' workflow: Reference gene primer amplification in the assay estimated nucleated cell counts. TCRdb keeps only in-frame clones here, not all; method: immunoSEQ multiplex PCR. V and J calls and clone size follow that table, whereas D and trimming were derived from the DNA. The sample consists of around 210,000 clones, 65% to 90% of them appearing once. This clone turned up a few times. Sequenced: peripheral blood. The TCR was taken from a human donor in a cohort sampled during active COVID-19. The V gene is TRBV28, the J gene TRBJ1-3, with D possibly being TRBD1 (6 bases). CDR3 in amino acids: CASSNPDSRSGNTIYF. Here the CDR3 DNA reads TGTGCCAGCAGCAACCCGGACAGCCGCTCTGGAAACACCATATATTTT.